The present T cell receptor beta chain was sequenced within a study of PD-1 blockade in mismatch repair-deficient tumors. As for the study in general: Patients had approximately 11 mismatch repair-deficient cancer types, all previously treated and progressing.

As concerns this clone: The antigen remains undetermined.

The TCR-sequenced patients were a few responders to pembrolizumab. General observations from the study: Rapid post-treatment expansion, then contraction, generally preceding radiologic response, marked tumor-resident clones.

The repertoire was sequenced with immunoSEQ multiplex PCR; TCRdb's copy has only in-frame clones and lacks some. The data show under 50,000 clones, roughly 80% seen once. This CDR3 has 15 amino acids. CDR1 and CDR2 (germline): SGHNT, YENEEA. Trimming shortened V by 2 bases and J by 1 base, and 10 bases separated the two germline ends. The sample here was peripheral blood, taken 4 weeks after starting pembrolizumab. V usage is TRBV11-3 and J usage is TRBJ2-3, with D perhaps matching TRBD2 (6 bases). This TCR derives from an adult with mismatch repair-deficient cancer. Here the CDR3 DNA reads TGTGCCAGCAGCTTATCTCCGGGGGGCACAGATACGCAGTATTTT. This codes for CASSLSPGGTDTQYF.